Listed below are T cell receptor beta chains from one sample, sequenced in a study of blood T cells in healthy people across ages. TCRdb recomputed calls from the 5' RACE reads with MiXCR, one row per CDR3 protein. This repertoire shows 650,000 to 800,000 distinct CDR3 sequences, 40% to 50% found once; its top ten account for under 20%. The source material was blood. These receptors all stem from a man aged 55 to 70 in good health. The CDR3 runs from the conserved cysteine through the conserved F or W. The order of the fields is V gene, J gene, clone size, D gene, CDR3 protein, CDR3 DNA. D genes are given only for firm matches. Clone size, where shown, is once, few, many, or a class for clones that have expanded.

V: TRBV3-1
J: TRBJ2-6
size: -
D: TRBD1
CDR3: CASSQGVNVLTF
DNA: TGTGCCAGCAGTCAGGGGGTCAACGTCCTGACTTTC

V: TRBV6-1
J: TRBJ2-5
size: -
D: TRBD2
CDR3: CASRARRTSGDQETQYF
DNA: TGTGCCAGCAGGGCAAGAAGGACTAGCGGGGACCAAGAGACCCAGTACTTC

V: TRBV20-1
J: TRBJ2-1
size: few
D: TRBD2
CDR3: CSANTGLAGGEQFF
DNA: TGCAGTGCTAACACGGGGCTAGCGGGGGGTGAGCAGTTCTTC

V: TRBV18
J: TRBJ2-5
size: -
D: TRBD1
CDR3: CASSSSTGGSKYF
DNA: TGTGCCAGCTCAAGTAGTACAGGGGGCTCAAAGTACTTC

V: TRBV20-1
J: TRBJ2-4
size: -
D: TRBD1
CDR3: CSARTDRVQYF
DNA: TGCAGTGCTAGAACCGACAGGGTTCAGTACTTC

V: TRBV11-2
J: TRBJ2-3
size: -
D: -
CDR3: CASSPLATGDTQYF
DNA: TGTGCCAGCAGCCCGCTAGCGACCGGAGATACGCAGTATTTT

V: TRBV20-1
J: TRBJ2-1
size: -
D: -
CDR3: CSARDEGSYNEQFF
DNA: TGCAGTGCTAGAGACGAGGGCTCCTACAATGAGCAGTTCTTC

V: TRBV7-6
J: TRBJ2-1
size: -
D: -
CDR3: CASSLDRRDNEQFF
DNA: TGTGCCAGCAGCTTGGACAGGAGGGACAATGAGCAGTTCTTC

V: TRBV15
J: TRBJ1-5
size: -
D: -
CDR3: CATSRGGRGSQPQHF
DNA: TGTGCCACCAGCAGAGGTGGCAGGGGTTCTCAGCCCCAGCATTTT

V: TRBV20-1
J: TRBJ1-2
size: -
D: -
CDR3: CSARGFRENYGYTF
DNA: TGCAGTGCTAGAGGTTTCAGGGAGAACTATGGCTACACCTTC

V: TRBV6-6
J: TRBJ2-7
size: few
D: TRBD2
CDR3: CASSYSLAGVTSYEQYF
DNA: TGTGCCAGCAGTTACTCCCTAGCGGGGGTAACTTCCTACGAGCAGTACTTC

V: TRBV28
J: TRBJ2-7
size: -
D: -
CDR3: CASSSPEGRRAIYEQYF
DNA: TGTGCCAGCAGTTCTCCCGAGGGCCGAAGAGCTATATACGAGCAGTACTTC

V: TRBV7-9
J: TRBJ1-2
size: once
D: -
CDR3: CASSLTANRSDGYTF
DNA: TGTGCCAGCAGCTTAACGGCCAACAGGTCTGATGGCTACACCTTC

V: TRBV6-6
J: TRBJ2-1
size: -
D: -
CDR3: CASSLSGAGGNEQFF
DNA: TGTGCCAGCAGTTTGTCGGGGGCCGGGGGCAATGAGCAGTTCTTC

V: TRBV18
J: TRBJ1-2
size: -
D: -
CDR3: CASSPNPDYGYTF
DNA: TGTGCCAGCTCACCTAATCCGGACTATGGCTACACCTTC

V: TRBV7-9
J: TRBJ2-1
size: -
D: -
CDR3: CASRGRGATYNEQFF
DNA: TGTGCCAGCAGAGGACGGGGGGCCACTTACAATGAGCAGTTCTTC

V: TRBV7-2
J: TRBJ2-7
size: many
D: -
CDR3: CASSLGPLGQAISYEQYF
DNA: TGTGCCAGCAGCTTAGGACCCCTGGGGCAGGCTATCTCCTACGAGCAGTACTTC

V: TRBV12-3/TRBV12-4
J: TRBJ1-3
size: -
D: -
CDR3: CASSFYGRPGNTIYF
DNA: TGTGCCAGCAGTTTTTACGGCCGTCCTGGAAACACCATATATTTT

V: TRBV4-1
J: TRBJ1-5
size: -
D: -
CDR3: CASSQDDGQPQHF
DNA: TGCGCCAGCAGCCAAGATGATGGTCAGCCCCAGCATTTT

V: TRBV9
J: TRBJ2-1
size: -
D: TRBD2
CDR3: CASSGSGSRGEQFF
DNA: TGTGCCAGCAGCGGGAGCGGGAGTCGGGGTGAGCAGTTCTTC

V: TRBV7-9
J: TRBJ2-5
size: -
D: -
CDR3: CASSLGAQRRETQYF
DNA: TGTGCCAGCAGCTTAGGGGCGCAGAGGCGAGAGACCCAGTACTTC

V: TRBV5-5
J: TRBJ2-3
size: -
D: TRBD2
CDR3: CASSLELAGEGGGTDTQYF
DNA: TGTGCCAGCAGCTTGGAATTGGCGGGGGAAGGTGGGGGCACAGATACGCAGTATTTT

V: TRBV19
J: TRBJ2-1
size: few
D: TRBD2
CDR3: CASSKQLAGGRNEQFF
DNA: TGTGCCAGTAGTAAACAATTAGCGGGGGGGCGAAATGAGCAGTTCTTC

V: TRBV5-6
J: TRBJ2-7
size: -
D: -
CDR3: CASSFWVSAYEQYF
DNA: TGTGCCAGCAGCTTTTGGGTATCTGCCTACGAGCAGTACTTC

V: TRBV29-1
J: TRBJ2-7
size: many
D: -
CDR3: CSVEEGRGYEQYF
DNA: TGCAGCGTTGAAGAAGGACGTGGCTACGAGCAGTACTTC

V: TRBV7-2
J: TRBJ2-7
size: few
D: TRBD1
CDR3: CASSHGQGHEQYF
DNA: TGTGCCAGCAGTCACGGACAGGGCCACGAGCAGTACTTC

V: TRBV3-1
J: TRBJ2-1
size: few
D: TRBD2
CDR3: CASSHIPFSSGGNNEQFF
DNA: TGTGCCAGCAGCCACATCCCCTTCTCTAGCGGGGGGAACAATGAGCAGTTCTTC

V: TRBV15
J: TRBJ2-6
size: -
D: -
CDR3: CAASRDRGGRVGANVLTF
DNA: TGTGCCGCCAGCAGAGATCGGGGAGGCAGGGTTGGGGCCAACGTCCTGACTTTC

V: TRBV6-2/TRBV6-3
J: TRBJ2-5
size: -
D: -
CDR3: CASSLSSGTQYF
DNA: TGTGCCAGCAGTTTATCTTCCGGGACCCAGTACTTC

V: TRBV7-2
J: TRBJ2-6
size: -
D: TRBD2
CDR3: CASSRPSGGAGANVLTF
DNA: TGTGCCAGCAGCCGACCTAGCGGGGGGGCTGGGGCCAACGTCCTGACTTTC

V: TRBV7-2
J: TRBJ1-4
size: -
D: -
CDR3: CASSLGIYEKLFF
DNA: TGTGCCAGCAGCTTAGGGATTTATGAAAAACTGTTTTTT

V: TRBV5-1
J: TRBJ1-6
size: -
D: -
CDR3: CASSSGGGGSPLHF
DNA: TGCGCCAGCAGCTCCGGCGGGGGCGGTTCACCCCTCCACTTT

V: TRBV7-6
J: TRBJ2-1
size: few
D: -
CDR3: CASSLFGQYNNYNEQFF
DNA: TGTGCCAGCAGCTTATTCGGTCAATACAATAACTACAATGAGCAGTTCTTC

V: TRBV20-1
J: TRBJ2-5
size: -
D: TRBD2
CDR3: CSASGGTSGGVKTQYF
DNA: TGCAGTGCTAGTGGGGGGACTAGCGGGGGTGTGAAGACCCAGTACTTC

V: TRBV6-1
J: TRBJ2-7
size: -
D: -
CDR3: CASRHERDGPYEQYF
DNA: TGTGCCAGCAGACACGAACGGGACGGTCCCTACGAGCAGTACTTC

V: TRBV4-1
J: TRBJ2-7
size: -
D: -
CDR3: CASSQGQETYEQYF
DNA: TGCGCCAGCAGCCAAGGTCAGGAAACCTACGAGCAGTACTTC

V: TRBV18
J: TRBJ2-1
size: few
D: -
CDR3: CASSLPMGNEQFF
DNA: TGTGCCAGCTCACTGCCCATGGGCAATGAGCAGTTCTTC

V: TRBV15
J: TRBJ2-1
size: few
D: -
CDR3: CATSRDVARVGDEQFF
DNA: TGTGCCACCAGCAGAGATGTGGCCAGGGTTGGAGATGAGCAGTTCTTC

V: TRBV7-2
J: TRBJ2-3
size: once
D: -
CDR3: CASSLVSGSGQNTQYF
DNA: TGTGCCAGCAGCTTAGTCAGTGGATCAGGGCAAAATACGCAGTATTTT

V: TRBV20-1
J: TRBJ2-7
size: few
D: TRBD1
CDR3: CSGRGQGYEQYF
DNA: TGCAGTGGGAGGGGACAGGGCTACGAGCAGTACTTC

V: TRBV30
J: TRBJ2-1
size: few
D: TRBD2
CDR3: CAWDSGRGNEQFF
DNA: TGTGCCTGGGATAGCGGGAGAGGCAATGAGCAGTTCTTC

V: TRBV28
J: TRBJ2-5
size: -
D: -
CDR3: CASSQQQRNQETQYF
DNA: TGTGCCAGCAGTCAACAACAGAGGAACCAAGAGACCCAGTACTTC

V: TRBV20-1
J: TRBJ2-1
size: many
D: TRBD2
CDR3: CSARDGTKASGVGQFF
DNA: TGCAGTGCTAGAGATGGGACTAAGGCTAGCGGGGTTGGGCAGTTCTTC

V: TRBV11-2
J: TRBJ1-2
size: -
D: -
CDR3: CASSPGTSGTGGGYTF
DNA: TGTGCCAGCAGCCCCGGTACCTCAGGGACTGGAGGTGGCTACACCTTC

V: TRBV6-5
J: TRBJ2-2
size: -
D: -
CDR3: CARITGELFF
DNA: TGTGCCAGAATTACCGGGGAGCTGTTTTTT

V: TRBV11-3
J: TRBJ2-7
size: few
D: -
CDR3: CASSPSHEQYF
DNA: TGTGCCAGCAGCCCTAGCCACGAGCAGTACTTC

V: TRBV20-1
J: TRBJ1-5
size: few
D: TRBD1
CDR3: CSAGRDRVNQPQHF
DNA: TGCAGTGCCGGCCGGGACAGGGTCAATCAGCCCCAGCATTTT

V: TRBV18
J: TRBJ2-4
size: few
D: -
CDR3: CASSPELTKNIQYF
DNA: TGTGCCAGCTCACCGGAATTGACTAAAAACATTCAGTACTTC

V: TRBV2
J: TRBJ2-1
size: -
D: TRBD1
CDR3: CASRSGTGGWNEQFF
DNA: TGTGCCAGCAGGTCCGGGACAGGGGGCTGGAATGAGCAGTTCTTC

V: TRBV30
J: TRBJ1-6
size: -
D: -
CDR3: CAWSFNPTYNSPLHF
DNA: TGTGCCTGGAGTTTCAATCCGACCTATAATTCACCCCTCCACTTT

V: TRBV7-9
J: TRBJ2-7
size: many
D: TRBD2
CDR3: CASSYSSGGGEQYF
DNA: TGTGCCAGCAGCTACTCAAGCGGGGGTGGAGAGCAGTACTTC

V: TRBV7-9
J: TRBJ2-1
size: -
D: TRBD2
CDR3: CASSLGGLDVASQFF
DNA: TGTGCCAGCAGCTTAGGGGGACTAGACGTAGCATCCCAGTTCTTC

V: TRBV6-6
J: TRBJ1-4
size: -
D: -
CDR3: CASSPIRASNEKLFF
DNA: TGTGCCAGCAGCCCAATTAGGGCTTCTAATGAAAAACTGTTTTTT

V: TRBV4-3
J: TRBJ1-4
size: -
D: -
CDR3: CASSQDLTGFGEKLFF
DNA: TGCGCCAGCAGCCAAGACCTAACAGGGTTTGGTGAAAAACTGTTTTTT

V: TRBV5-6
J: TRBJ1-1
size: -
D: -
CDR3: CASSRGVGSNTEAFF
DNA: TGTGCCAGCAGCCGCGGGGTTGGCTCGAACACTGAAGCTTTCTTT